This T cell receptor (beta chain) was sequenced in a study of cytomegalovirus exposure and HLA in healthy donors. The PCR had 60 Vbeta and 13 Jbeta primers. Profiling relied on immunoSEQ multiplex PCR, and the TCRdb table lists in-frame clones only, not all of them. Of 180,000 or so clones listed, about 79% are singletons. CDR3 length equals 16 residues. Germline assignment: CDR1 SEHNR and CDR2 FQNEAQ (reference sequence). Trimming took 5 bases from V and 6 from J; bases not matched to a gene: 14. Study-wide points: Indistinguishable V segments, including TRBV6-2 and TRBV6-3, were excluded. Earlier analysis looked at TCR beta V segments, and most were productive about 90% or about 30% of the time.

As concerns this clone: The antigen is unknown.

The source of this sequence is a man in his forties or fifties in good health and CMV-seropositive. The specimen sequenced was PBMCs. The chain combines TRBV7-9 with TRBJ2-7; TRBD2 matches 9 bases. The CDR3 nucleotides are TGTGCCAGCAGCAACTCCGGGACTAGCTTCTCCATCGAGCAGTACTTC. This translates into CASSNSGTSFSIEQYF.